Below, one TCR beta chain is given with its context. Per the germline V gene, CDR1 is SGHVS and CDR2 is FQNEAQ. The CDR3 consists of 12 residues. The V end was cut by 4 bases, the J end by 7 bases, with 8 bases between. These data originate in a study of blood T cell repertoires in COVID-19. Study background: In each case, the material was cDNA or gDNA derived from T cells, B-cell-depleted T cells, or PBMCs.

In the original analysis: Amplification of reference gene primers provided the estimated nucleated cell counts. The repertoire was sequenced with immunoSEQ multiplex PCR; TCRdb's copy has only in-frame clones and lacks some. V and J calls and clone size are given by that table; D and trimming were obtained from the DNA. The sample contains around 200,000 clones, about 87% of which appear only once. The clonotype originates from a man in his forties or fifties with active or convalescent COVID-19. The rearrangement uses TRBV7-8 and TRBJ2-1; D gene uncertain. Sample: peripheral blood. CDR3 amino acids: CASSYSGNEQFF. The CDR3 nucleotides read TGTGCCAGCAGCTATTCCGGGAATGAGCAGTTCTTC.